The clone carrying this TCR beta chain was seen a handful of times. The data are from a study of blood T cell repertoires in COVID-19. Study at large: The cDNA or gDNA used as material had been derived from T cells, B-cell-depleted T cells, or PBMCs.

Here immunoSEQ multiplex PCR was the method, and the copy in TCRdb shows in-frame clones only, minus some. The sample consists of roughly 200,000 clones, over 70% of them appearing once. In germline, CDR1 is GTSNPN, CDR2 SVGIG (reference sequence). CDR3 length: 15 amino acids. V shed 2 bases and J shed 0 bases, with 13 bases lying between them. The V call is TRBV30, the J call TRBJ1-2; no firm D call. Input material: peripheral blood. This sequence originates from a man aged 40-49 years with active or convalescent COVID-19. The CDR3 loop is CAWSRRHSSNYGYTF. The CDR3 nucleotides read TGTGCCTGGAGTAGGAGGCACAGCTCTAACTATGGCTACACCTTC.